What follows are 8 T cell receptor beta chains derived from one specimen sequenced in a study of early T cells in non-severe SARS-CoV-2 infection. TCRdb re-derived calls from the 5' RACE reads in MiXCR, one entry per CDR3 protein. The sample shows 60,000 to 75,000 distinct CDR3 sequences, more than 9.5% of them seen only once. The source material was whole blood, sampled at baseline. These receptor sequences come from an adult who was a healthcare worker with PCR-confirmed SARS-CoV-2 infection or an uninfected control (not recorded which).

The CDR3: CASSQELTIREQFF. The CDR3 DNA is TGCGCCAGCAGCCAAGAGTTGACAATTCGGGAGCAGTTCTTC. The chain combines TRBV4-3 with TRBJ2-1; no definite D call. This CDR3 has 14 residues. Germline assignment: CDR1 LGHNA and CDR2 YSLEER. V lost 0 bases and J 10 bases, leaving 13 bases between the germline ends.

The J gene is TRBJ2-3, the V gene TRBV4-1; perhaps TRBD2 as D (5 bases). The CDR3 has 12 residues. Germline values: CDR1 MGHRA, CDR2 YSYEKL. The germline V and J ends were trimmed by 1 base and 6 bases, with 5 bases remaining between them. The CDR3 coding sequence is TGCGCCAGCAGCCAAGCGGGGGATACGCAGTATTTT. Amino acid sequence: CASSQAGDTQYF.

This clonotype was counted between two and nine times. The chain couples TRBV25-1 to TRBJ2-7, with 7 bases that match TRBD1. V dropped 4 bases and J dropped 1; count of bases not matched to a gene: 1. The CDR3 runs 13 residues. Germline CDR1 is MGHDK and CDR2 is SYGVNS. CDR3 coding DNA: TGTGCCAGCAGTGCACAGGGGTCCTACGAGCAGTACTTC. Translation: CASSAQGSYEQYF.

Ten or more counts support this clonotype. This sequence joins TRBV29-1 and TRBJ2-7; TRBD1 might be the D (6 bases). Germline values: CDR1 SQVTM, CDR2 ANQGSEA. The CDR3 length is 11 residues. V lost 6 bases and J lost 3, with 9 bases in between. In DNA, the CDR3 is TGCAGCGTCGCACAGGGCTACGAGCAGTACTTC. It translates to CSVAQGYEQYF.

This chain links TRBV4-2 with TRBJ1-3; weak D call: TRBD1 (6 bases). The CDR3 length is 19 residues. The V end lost 0 bases, the J end lost 0 bases, and 18 bases lay between the germline ends. Germline CDR1 reads LGHNA; CDR2 reads YNFKEQ. CDR3 protein: CASSQDRDSRGSSGNTIYF. The CDR3 nucleotides read TGTGCCAGCAGCCAAGATCGTGATTCGAGGGGGAGCTCTGGAAACACCATATATTTT.

This clonotype was detected a few times. This CDR3 reads CASSIRPRGYTF. The CDR3 DNA sequence: TGTGCCAGTAGTATCAGGCCGCGCGGCTACACCTTC. The J gene is TRBJ1-2, the V gene TRBV19; D uncertain. CDR3 length: 12 amino acids. CDR1 LNHDA and CDR2 SQIVND come from the germline V gene (reference sequence). V lost 3 bases and J 8 bases, leaving 10 bases between the germline ends.

This clonotype was counted a few times. The chain employs TRBV12-3 or TRBV12-4 and TRBJ1-3, with TRBD1 matching 7 bases. With 7 bases clipped from V and 3 bases from J, the junction kept 3 bases outside the gene matches. This CDR3 spans 13 amino acids. DNA of the CDR3: TGTGCCAGCACCAGGGGGGATGGAAACACCATATATTTT. The encoded protein is CASTRGDGNTIYF.

In its sample, this clonotype was seen many times. The V gene is TRBV2, the J gene TRBJ2-1, with 7 nucleotides matching TRBD2. The trim removed 6 bases at V and 0 bases at J, leaving 5 bases unmatched. The CDR3 consists of 15 residues. Germline V gives CDR1 SNHLY, CDR2 FYNNEI. In DNA form, the CDR3 reads TGTGCCAGCAGAGCGGGACCGAGCTCCTACAATGAGCAGTTCTTC. Translation gives CASRAGPSSYNEQFF. Supplemented by reference TRBV2 and TRBJ2-1, the full variable domain reads EPEVTQTPSHQVTQMGQEVILRCVPISNHLYFYWYRQILGQKVEFLVSFYNNEISEKSEIFDDQFSVERPDGSNFTLKIRSTKLEDSAMYFCASRAGPSSYNEQFFGPGTRLTVL.